This is a list of T cell receptor beta chains from one sample in a study of shared clonotypes between healthy human individuals. TCRdb's copy holds only in-frame clones and misses some; the assay was immunoSEQ multiplex PCR. Here the sample spans more than 2 million clones, about 95% being singletons. Sequenced: naive CD8+ T cells sorted from blood. All receptors come from a man aged 18 to 30 in good health. The CDR3 runs from the conserved cysteine through the conserved F or W. D genes are given only for firm matches. Part of the rows lack a size; the others show once, few, many or a class for expanded clones.

cdr3_aa: CASSQDMGLGQRGYYEQYF; cdr3_nt: TGCGCCAGCAGCCAAGATATGGGGTTGGGACAGAGAGGGTACTACGAGCAGTACTTC; v_call: TRBV4-1; d_call: TRBD1; clone_size: .; j_call: TRBJ2-7
cdr3_aa: CATGSTDTQYF; cdr3_nt: TGTGCCACCGGTAGCACAGATACGCAGTATTTT; v_call: TRBV15; d_call: .; clone_size: .; j_call: TRBJ2-3
cdr3_aa: CASSIAAGGQPQHF; cdr3_nt: TGTGCCAGTAGTATAGCTGCGGGGGGTCAGCCCCAGCATTTT; v_call: TRBV19; d_call: .; clone_size: .; j_call: TRBJ1-5
cdr3_aa: CAVDEQFF; cdr3_nt: TGTGCGGTGGATGAGCAGTTCTTC; v_call: TRBV30; d_call: .; clone_size: .; j_call: TRBJ2-1
cdr3_aa: CASSYSTGELFF; cdr3_nt: TGTGCCAGCAGTTACTCGACCGGGGAGCTGTTTTTT; v_call: TRBV6-6; d_call: .; clone_size: few; j_call: TRBJ2-2
cdr3_aa: CASRTGGAWNEQFF; cdr3_nt: TGTGCCAGCAGGACGGGAGGTGCCTGGAATGAGCAGTTCTTC; v_call: TRBV7-2; d_call: TRBD2; clone_size: .; j_call: TRBJ2-1
cdr3_aa: CASRTRDRPLEQYF; cdr3_nt: TGTGCCAGCAGAACTAGGGACAGGCCCCTAGAGCAGTACTTC; v_call: TRBV28; d_call: TRBD1; clone_size: .; j_call: TRBJ2-7
cdr3_aa: CASSLVGRGEQYF; cdr3_nt: TGTGCCAGCAGCTTAGTGGGCCGAGGCGAGCAGTACTTC; v_call: TRBV11-2; d_call: .; clone_size: .; j_call: TRBJ2-7
cdr3_aa: CASSPLLGDGYTF; cdr3_nt: TGTGCCAGCAGTCCCCTTTTGGGCGACGGCTACACCTTC; v_call: TRBV27; d_call: .; clone_size: .; j_call: TRBJ1-2
cdr3_aa: CASSAFTIGTEGFF; cdr3_nt: TGTGCCAGCAGTGCCTTCACAATCGGGACAGAGGGGTTCTTC; v_call: TRBV2; d_call: TRBD1; clone_size: .; j_call: TRBJ2-1
cdr3_aa: CASSLSTHEQYF; cdr3_nt: TGTGCCAGCAGCTTAAGTACTCACGAGCAGTACTTC; v_call: TRBV7-9; d_call: .; clone_size: .; j_call: TRBJ2-7
cdr3_aa: CASSTRTSGSDIQYF; cdr3_nt: TGTGCCAGCAGTACCCGGACTAGCGGGAGTGACATTCAGTACTTC; v_call: TRBV27; d_call: TRBD2; clone_size: once; j_call: TRBJ2-4
cdr3_aa: CASSPIQGYEQYF; cdr3_nt: TGTGCCAGCAGTCCTATACAGGGCTACGAGCAGTACTTC; v_call: TRBV28; d_call: .; clone_size: .; j_call: TRBJ2-7
cdr3_aa: CASSLFAGTGGTADTQYF; cdr3_nt: TGTGCCAGCAGTTTATTCGCCGGGACAGGGGGTACAGCAGATACGCAGTATTTT; v_call: TRBV28; d_call: TRBD1; clone_size: .; j_call: TRBJ2-3
cdr3_aa: CASSRITGYEVSGELFF; cdr3_nt: TGCGCCAGCAGCCGCATAACAGGCTATGAGGTGTCCGGGGAGCTGTTTTTT; v_call: TRBV4-1; d_call: .; clone_size: .; j_call: TRBJ2-2
cdr3_aa: CASSFSDRGHYGYTF; cdr3_nt: TGTGCCAGCAGCTTTTCGGACAGGGGGCATTATGGCTACACCTTC; v_call: TRBV7-9; d_call: TRBD1; clone_size: .; j_call: TRBJ1-2
cdr3_aa: CASSQFQASTDTQYF; cdr3_nt: TGTGCCAGCAGCCAATTTCAAGCGAGCACAGATACGCAGTATTTT; v_call: TRBV4-2; d_call: .; clone_size: .; j_call: TRBJ2-3
cdr3_aa: CAWSVIPGGGTQYF; cdr3_nt: TGTGCCTGGAGTGTAATACCCGGGGGGGGGACCCAGTACTTC; v_call: TRBV30; d_call: TRBD2; clone_size: once; j_call: TRBJ2-5
cdr3_aa: CASTSHGQLNTIYF; cdr3_nt: TGTGCCAGCACCTCGCACGGGCAGCTAAACACCATATATTTT; v_call: TRBV7-6; d_call: .; clone_size: once; j_call: TRBJ1-3
cdr3_aa: CASSDFRGLGDTGELFF; cdr3_nt: TGTGCCAGCAGCGACTTCAGGGGTTTAGGGGACACCGGGGAGCTGTTTTTT; v_call: TRBV5-6; d_call: .; clone_size: .; j_call: TRBJ2-2
cdr3_aa: CASIYLGPPGGGYTF; cdr3_nt: TGTGCCAGCATCTACTTAGGGCCCCCGGGGGGTGGCTACACCTTC; v_call: TRBV6-5; d_call: .; clone_size: .; j_call: TRBJ1-2
cdr3_aa: CASSLTGLGGQPQHF; cdr3_nt: TGTGCCAGCAGTCTGACAGGGTTAGGTGGTCAGCCCCAGCATTTT; v_call: TRBV28; d_call: TRBD1; clone_size: once; j_call: TRBJ1-5
cdr3_aa: CASSLRPGQGTYEQYF; cdr3_nt: TGTGCCAGCAGCCTCCGCCCGGGACAGGGGACCTACGAGCAGTACTTC; v_call: TRBV4-2; d_call: TRBD1; clone_size: .; j_call: TRBJ2-7
cdr3_aa: CASSLHFYEQYF; cdr3_nt: TGTGCCAGCAGCCTACACTTCTACGAGCAGTACTTC; v_call: TRBV5-4; d_call: .; clone_size: .; j_call: TRBJ2-7
cdr3_aa: CASSLELADEQFF; cdr3_nt: TGTGCCAGCAGCTTAGAACTAGCGGATGAGCAGTTCTTC; v_call: TRBV7-2; d_call: TRBD2; clone_size: .; j_call: TRBJ2-1
cdr3_aa: CASSIRGVHQPQHF; cdr3_nt: TGTGCCAGTAGTATAAGGGGAGTGCATCAGCCCCAGCATTTT; v_call: TRBV19; d_call: .; clone_size: .; j_call: TRBJ1-5
cdr3_aa: CASSATDRGVNTEAFF; cdr3_nt: TGTGCCAGCAGCGCAACGGACAGGGGGGTGAACACTGAAGCTTTCTTT; v_call: TRBV9; d_call: TRBD1; clone_size: .; j_call: TRBJ1-1
cdr3_aa: CAWMLAETQYF; cdr3_nt: TGTGCCTGGATGCTAGCCGAGACCCAGTACTTC; v_call: TRBV30; d_call: .; clone_size: .; j_call: TRBJ2-5
cdr3_aa: CASSVDSAAYEQYF; cdr3_nt: TGTGCCAGCAGCGTAGACTCCGCCGCCTACGAGCAGTACTTC; v_call: TRBV9; d_call: .; clone_size: once; j_call: TRBJ2-7
cdr3_aa: CSGRGAGGFTEAFF; cdr3_nt: TGCAGCGGGCGGGGAGCAGGGGGCTTCACTGAAGCTTTCTTT; v_call: TRBV29-1; d_call: TRBD1; clone_size: .; j_call: TRBJ1-1
cdr3_aa: CASSLRGTGENTEAFF; cdr3_nt: TGTGCCAGCAGTTTACGGGGGACAGGGGAGAACACTGAAGCTTTCTTT; v_call: TRBV28; d_call: TRBD1; clone_size: .; j_call: TRBJ1-1
cdr3_aa: CASSQLGAHEQYF; cdr3_nt: TGCGCCAGCAGCCAACTGGGGGCCCACGAGCAGTACTTC; v_call: TRBV4-1; d_call: .; clone_size: .; j_call: TRBJ2-7
cdr3_aa: CASSLLPNEQYF; cdr3_nt: TGTGCCAGCAGCTTATTACCCAACGAGCAGTACTTC; v_call: TRBV11-2; d_call: .; clone_size: few; j_call: TRBJ2-7
cdr3_aa: CASSLNSGDSQETQYF; cdr3_nt: TGTGCCAGCAGTTTAAACAGCGGGGATTCGCAAGAGACCCAGTACTTC; v_call: TRBV27; d_call: TRBD2; clone_size: .; j_call: TRBJ2-5
cdr3_aa: CAIRSNTRLETQYF; cdr3_nt: TGTGCCATCAGATCAAATACTCGATTAGAGACCCAGTACTTC; v_call: TRBV10-3; d_call: .; clone_size: .; j_call: TRBJ2-5
cdr3_aa: CASRVSGTSYEQYF; cdr3_nt: TGTGCCAGCAGGGTTTCCGGGACCTCCTACGAGCAGTACTTC; v_call: TRBV6-5; d_call: .; clone_size: .; j_call: TRBJ2-7
cdr3_aa: CASSQGAGPSLYEQYF; cdr3_nt: TGCGCCAGCAGCCAAGGAGCAGGGCCCTCCCTTTACGAGCAGTACTTC; v_call: TRBV4-1; d_call: .; clone_size: .; j_call: TRBJ2-7
cdr3_aa: CASSQSQGDVYGYTF; cdr3_nt: TGTGCCAGCAGCCAATCACAGGGGGACGTCTATGGCTACACCTTC; v_call: TRBV16; d_call: TRBD1; clone_size: few; j_call: TRBJ1-2
cdr3_aa: CASSSYEQYF; cdr3_nt: TGTGCCAGCAGTAGTTACGAGCAGTACTTC; v_call: TRBV2; d_call: .; clone_size: .; j_call: TRBJ2-7
cdr3_aa: CASSWGQGGSYEQYF; cdr3_nt: TGCGCCAGCAGCTGGGGACAGGGTGGCTCCTACGAGCAGTACTTC; v_call: TRBV5-1; d_call: TRBD1; clone_size: .; j_call: TRBJ2-7